The entry that follows covers one T cell receptor (beta chain) sequence. The CDR3 runs 12 residues. Per germline, CDR1 MGHDK and CDR2 SYGVNS. Trimming left V 2 bases short and J 4 bases short, with 6 bases between. Some clones are missing from TCRdb's copy, which holds only in-frame ones; the method was immunoSEQ multiplex PCR. The sample has 150,000 to 200,000 clones, roughly 89% seen once. This sample was included in a study of control samples from healthy donors and cancer patients. The gene calls are TRBV25-1 and TRBJ2-7; D gene uncertain. Input material: blood. The TCR sequence derives from a woman between 50 and 59 years old in good health. This chain's CDR3 is CASSETWYEQYF. CDR3 in DNA: TGTGCCAGCAGTGAAACATGGTACGAGCAGTACTTC.